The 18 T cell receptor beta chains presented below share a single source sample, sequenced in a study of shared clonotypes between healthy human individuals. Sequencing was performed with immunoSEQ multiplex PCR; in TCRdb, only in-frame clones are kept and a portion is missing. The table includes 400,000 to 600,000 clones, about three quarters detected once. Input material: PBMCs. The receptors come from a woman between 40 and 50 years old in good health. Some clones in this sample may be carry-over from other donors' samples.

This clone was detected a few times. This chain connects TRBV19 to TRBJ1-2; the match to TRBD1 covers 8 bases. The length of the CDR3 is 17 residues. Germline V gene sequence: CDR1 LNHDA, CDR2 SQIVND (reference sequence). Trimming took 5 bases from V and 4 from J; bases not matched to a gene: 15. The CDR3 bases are TGTGCCAGTAGTCTACTACTCCTCCCCGGGACAGGCTATGGCTACACCTTC. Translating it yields CASSLLLLPGTGYGYTF.

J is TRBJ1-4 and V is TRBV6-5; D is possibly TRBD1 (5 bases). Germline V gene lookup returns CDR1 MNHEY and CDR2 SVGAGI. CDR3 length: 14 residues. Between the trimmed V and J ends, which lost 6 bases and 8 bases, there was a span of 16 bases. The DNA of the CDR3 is TGTGCCAGCAGCTCGGGTCTCTGGGGGGAAAAACTGTTTTTT. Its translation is CASSSGLWGEKLFF.

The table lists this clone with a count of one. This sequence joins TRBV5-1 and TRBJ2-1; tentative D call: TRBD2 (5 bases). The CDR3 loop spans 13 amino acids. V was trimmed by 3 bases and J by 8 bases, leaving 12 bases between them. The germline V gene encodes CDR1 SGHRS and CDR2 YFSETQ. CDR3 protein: CASSSSGWDEQFF. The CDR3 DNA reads TGCGCCAGCAGCTCCTCGGGGTGGGATGAGCAGTTCTTC.

CDR3: CASSLGVRPYGYTF. DNA of the CDR3: TGTGCCAGCAGCTTAGGGGTCCGCCCCTATGGCTACACCTTC. V usage is TRBV7-9 and J usage is TRBJ1-2, with no clear D. Per the germline V gene, CDR1 is SEHNR and CDR2 is FQNEAQ (reference sequence). This CDR3 spans 14 amino acids. V lost 1 base and J lost 4, with 10 bases in between.

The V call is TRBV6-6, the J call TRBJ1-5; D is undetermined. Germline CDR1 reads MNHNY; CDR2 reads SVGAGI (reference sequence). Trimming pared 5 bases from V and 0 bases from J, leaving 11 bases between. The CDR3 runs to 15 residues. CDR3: CASSTTVYSNQPQHF. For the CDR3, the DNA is TGTGCCAGCAGTACCACAGTATATAGCAATCAGCCCCAGCATTTT.

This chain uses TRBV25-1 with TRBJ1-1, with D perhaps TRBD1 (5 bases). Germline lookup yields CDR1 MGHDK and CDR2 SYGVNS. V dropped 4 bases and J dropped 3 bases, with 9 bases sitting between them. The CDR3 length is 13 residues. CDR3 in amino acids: CASSVLRDTEAFF. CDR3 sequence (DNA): TGTGCCAGCAGTGTCCTCAGGGACACTGAAGCTTTCTTT. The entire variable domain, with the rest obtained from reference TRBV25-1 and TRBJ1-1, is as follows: EADIYQTPRYLVIGTGKKITLECSQTMGHDKMYWYQQDPGMELHLIHYSYGVNSTEKGDLSSESTVSRIRTEHFPLTLESARPSHTSQYLCASSVLRDTEAFFGQGTRLTVV.

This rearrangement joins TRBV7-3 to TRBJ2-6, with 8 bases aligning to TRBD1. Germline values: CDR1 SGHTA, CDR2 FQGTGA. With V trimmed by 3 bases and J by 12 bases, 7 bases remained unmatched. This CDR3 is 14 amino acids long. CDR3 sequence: CASSFNSGGGVLTF. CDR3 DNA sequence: TGTGCCAGCAGCTTCAACTCAGGGGGCGGCGTCCTGACTTTC.

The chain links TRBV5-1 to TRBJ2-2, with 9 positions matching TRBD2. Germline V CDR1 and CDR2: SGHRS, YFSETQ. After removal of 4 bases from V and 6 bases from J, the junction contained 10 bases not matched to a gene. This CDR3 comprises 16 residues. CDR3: CASSQGLAGAPGELFF. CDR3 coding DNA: TGCGCCAGCAGCCAAGGTTTAGCGGGAGCCCCCGGGGAGCTGTTTTTT.

CDR3 amino acids: CASSFGVVETQYF. The DNA for the CDR3 is TGCGCCAGCAGCTTTGGGGTTGTTGAGACCCAGTACTTC. V and J are TRBV5-1 and TRBJ2-5; D is uncertain. The CDR3 runs to 13 residues. Germline CDR1 is SGHRS and CDR2 is YFSETQ. V lost 2 bases, J lost 5 bases, and 10 bases lay in between.

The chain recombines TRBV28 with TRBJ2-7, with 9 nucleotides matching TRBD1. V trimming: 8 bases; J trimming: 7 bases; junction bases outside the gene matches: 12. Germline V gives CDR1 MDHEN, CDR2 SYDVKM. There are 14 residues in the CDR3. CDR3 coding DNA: TGTGCCAGCCCCAGCAGACAGGGGGATTGGGAGCAGTACTTC. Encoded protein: CASPSRQGDWEQYF.

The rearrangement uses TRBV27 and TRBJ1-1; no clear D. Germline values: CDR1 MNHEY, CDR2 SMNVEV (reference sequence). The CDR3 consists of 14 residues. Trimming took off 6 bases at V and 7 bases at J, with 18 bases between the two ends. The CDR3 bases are TGTGCCAGCAGCTCACTCCTGGCGTTAGGTGAAGCTTTCTTT. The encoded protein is CASSSLLALGEAFF.

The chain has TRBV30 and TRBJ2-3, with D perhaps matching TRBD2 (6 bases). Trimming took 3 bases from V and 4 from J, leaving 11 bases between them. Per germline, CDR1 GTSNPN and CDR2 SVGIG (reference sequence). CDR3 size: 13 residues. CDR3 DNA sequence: TGTGCCTGGAGGGACTATTTTCCAGATACGCAGTATTTT. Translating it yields CAWRDYFPDTQYF.

CDR3: CASTGTAANEKLFF. CDR3 bases: TGTGCCAGCACCGGGACAGCGGCTAATGAAAAACTGTTTTTT. V gene TRBV2 combines with J gene TRBJ1-4; 7 nucleotides align to TRBD1. CDR1 and CDR2 from the germline V gene are SNHLY and FYNNEI. Trimming removed 7 bases from V and 3 bases from J; junction bases left unmatched: 5. The CDR3 is 14 amino acids. The full variable domain, its missing parts supplied by reference TRBV2 and TRBJ1-4, is EPEVTQTPSHQVTQMGQEVILRCVPISNHLYFYWYRQILGQKVEFLVSFYNNEISEKSEIFDDQFSVERPDGSNFTLKIRSTKLEDSAMYFCASTGTAANEKLFFGSGTQLSVL.

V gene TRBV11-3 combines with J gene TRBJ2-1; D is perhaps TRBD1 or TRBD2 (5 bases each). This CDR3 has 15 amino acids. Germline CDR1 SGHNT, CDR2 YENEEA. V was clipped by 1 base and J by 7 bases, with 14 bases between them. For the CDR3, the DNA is TGTGCCAGCAGCTTAGGACGGGCGAGGGGTAATGAGCAGTTCTTC. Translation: CASSLGRARGNEQFF.

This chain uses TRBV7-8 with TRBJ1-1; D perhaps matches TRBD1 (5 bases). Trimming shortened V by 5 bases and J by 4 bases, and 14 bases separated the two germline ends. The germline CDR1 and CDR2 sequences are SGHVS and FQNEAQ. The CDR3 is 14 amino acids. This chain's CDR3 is CASSVYRLGTEAFF. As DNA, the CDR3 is TGTGCCAGCAGCGTGTACAGGTTGGGCACTGAAGCTTTCTTT.

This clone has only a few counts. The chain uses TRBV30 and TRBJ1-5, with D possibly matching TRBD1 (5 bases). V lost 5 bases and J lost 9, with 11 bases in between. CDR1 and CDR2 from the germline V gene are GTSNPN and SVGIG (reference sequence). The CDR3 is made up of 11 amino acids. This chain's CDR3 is CAWSRGGPQHF. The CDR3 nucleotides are TGTGCCTGGTCTCGCGGGGGGCCCCAGCATTTT.

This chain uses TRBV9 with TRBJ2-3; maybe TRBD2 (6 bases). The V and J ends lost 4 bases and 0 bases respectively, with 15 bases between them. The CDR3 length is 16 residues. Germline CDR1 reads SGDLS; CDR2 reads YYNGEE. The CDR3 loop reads CASSLFSGFSTDTQYF. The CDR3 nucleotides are TGTGCCAGCAGCCTTTTTAGCGGCTTTAGCACAGATACGCAGTATTTT.

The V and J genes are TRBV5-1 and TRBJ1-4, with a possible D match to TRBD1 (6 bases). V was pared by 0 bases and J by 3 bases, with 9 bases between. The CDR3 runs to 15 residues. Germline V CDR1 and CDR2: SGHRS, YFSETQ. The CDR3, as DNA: TGCGCCAGCAGCTTGGCCGGGGGCTCTAATGAAAAACTGTTTTTT. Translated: CASSLAGGSNEKLFF.